The rows below give T cell receptor beta chains drawn from one sample of a study of blood T cell repertoires in COVID-19. Data came from immunoSEQ multiplex PCR; TCRdb stores just in-frame clones and leaves some out. There are around 150,000 clones in the sample; 85% occur only once, and 2.5% to 4% lies in the top ten. The sequencing sample was made of peripheral blood. The receptors stem from a human donor with acute or convalescent COVID-19. The donor label of this sample is uncertain. The CDR3 runs from the conserved cysteine through the conserved F or W. Fields, in order: D gene, J gene, clone size, V gene, CDR3 DNA, CDR3 protein. The D gene is left open where the match is weak. The size of a clone is reported for some rows only, either as once, few or many, or as a class for expanded clones.

>TRBD1|TRBJ2-1|NA|TRBV4-1
TGCGCCAGCAGCCAAGTCACAGGGGGCCCCTACAATGAGCAGTTCTTC
CASSQVTGGPYNEQFF
>TRBD1|TRBJ1-5|NA|TRBV28
TGTGCCAGCAGTTTGACAGGGGGCCACTATAGCAATCAGCCCCAGCATTTT
CASSLTGGHYSNQPQHF
>NA|TRBJ1-2|NA|TRBV5-8
TGTGCCAGCAGCTTTACAGGGAATTCTTATGGCTACACCTTC
CASSFTGNSYGYTF
>TRBD2|TRBJ2-1|once|TRBV18
TGTGCCAGCTCACCGGTTGTAGCGGGTGGAAATGAGCAGTTCTTC
CASSPVVAGGNEQFF
>NA|TRBJ2-7|NA|TRBV3-1/TRBV3-2
TGTGCCAGCAGCCCTTATCAAGAGACTGAAAGCTACGAGCAGTACTTC
CASSPYQETESYEQYF
>TRBD1|TRBJ1-6|NA|TRBV5-1
TGCGCCAGCAGCTCCGGCTCTGGGACAGGAATATCTTATAATTCACCCCTCCACTTT
CASSSGSGTGISYNSPLHF
>NA|TRBJ1-1|few|TRBV28
TGTGCCAGCAGTTTCATCCACACTGAAGCTTTCTTT
CASSFIHTEAFF
>NA|TRBJ2-6|NA|TRBV7-2
TGTGCCAGCAGCTTAAAGAGCTCTGGGGCCAACGTCCTGACTTTC
CASSLKSSGANVLTF
>NA|TRBJ2-2|NA|TRBV5-8
TGTGCCAGCCCCCTTTTTCAGGGCACCGGGGAGCTGTTTTTT
CASPLFQGTGELFF
>NA|TRBJ2-7|NA|TRBV3-1/TRBV3-2
TGTGCCAGCAGCCCAACGGGGAAATACGAGCAGTACTTC
CASSPTGKYEQYF
>NA|TRBJ1-1|NA|TRBV7-2
TGTGCCAGCAGCTTAAGACGGAGGAACACTGAAGCTTTCTTT
CASSLRRRNTEAFF